This T cell receptor (beta chain) emerged from a study of tumor-infiltrating lymphocytes in oesophageal squamous cell carcinoma. CDR3 size: 14 residues. The germline CDR1 and CDR2 sequences are SGHVT and SQSDAQ. TCRdb independently ran MiXCR on the PCR reads; one entry per CDR3 protein. This sample yields about 17,000 distinct CDR3 sequences, of which around 48% are seen a single time; approximately 45% belongs to the top ten. J is TRBJ2-7 and V is TRBV7-4; TRBD2 aligns across 7 bases. The DNA end lines up better with TRBJ2-1; the J call may be wrong. The sample comprised normal esophageal tissue next to the tumor. This TCR derives from a female donor with esophageal squamous cell carcinoma. The CDR3 spells CASSLNGGTDEQFF. Here the CDR3 DNA reads TGTGCCAGCAGCTTAAACGGGGGGACCGATGAGCAGTTCTTC.